This entry lists 25 T cell receptor beta chains sequenced from one sample in a study of blood T cell repertoires in COVID-19. Clones were sequenced by immunoSEQ multiplex PCR, and TCRdb holds only the in-frame ones, with some missing. This table has about 69,000 clones, around 80% appearing once. The material sequenced was peripheral blood. The receptors originated from a man aged 45-65 years with COVID-19, enrolled during active disease.

The DNA of the CDR3 is TGTGCCAGCAGCCAAGAAGAGCGGGGGGGCTCCGGGGAGCTGTTTTTT. Translation: CASSQEERGGSGELFF. This chain connects TRBV4-2 to TRBJ2-2; 10 nucleotides match TRBD2. Germline values: CDR1 LGHNA, CDR2 YNFKEQ. The CDR3 extends over 16 amino acids. V lost 0 bases to trimming and J lost 6 bases; unmatched junction nucleotides: 4.

The chain couples TRBV7-9 to TRBJ1-1; no firm D call. CDR3 length: 13 residues. Germline loops: CDR1 SEHNR, CDR2 FQNEAQ (reference sequence). V was cut by 10 bases and J by 1 base, with 13 bases left in between. CDR3 sequence reads: CATQLTANTEAFF. Written as DNA, the CDR3 is TGTGCCACCCAGCTTACAGCGAACACTGAAGCTTTCTTT.

The rearrangement joins TRBV7-2 to TRBJ2-6, with 9 bases lining up with TRBD2. Per germline, CDR1 SGHTA and CDR2 FQGNSA. J lost 0 bases, V lost 5 bases, and 11 bases had no gene match. There are 19 residues in the CDR3. The DNA for the CDR3 is TGTGCCAGCAGCCCTGGAGAGCGGGGGGCCCTCTCTGGGGCCAACGTCCTGACTTTC. Its translation: CASSPGERGALSGANVLTF. The full variable domain, in which reference TRBV7-2 and TRBJ2-6 provide the parts outside the CDR3, is GAGVSQSPSNKVTEKGKDVELRCDPISGHTALYWYRQSLGQGLEFLIYFQGNSAPDKSGLPSDRFSAERTGGSVSTLTIQRTQQEDSAVYLCASSPGERGALSGANVLTFGAGSRLTVL.

The chain carries TRBV2 and TRBJ1-2; the match to TRBD1 covers 8 bases. There are 14 residues in the CDR3. CDR1 is SNHLY and CDR2 is FYNNEI in the germline V gene. Unmatched junction bases numbered 7, after V lost 4 bases and J lost 6 bases. In nucleotides, the CDR3 is TGTGCCAGCAGTGTTTGGGCAGGGGGCGATGGCTACACCTTC. It translates to CASSVWAGGDGYTF. The full variable domain, its missing parts supplied by reference TRBV2 and TRBJ1-2, is EPEVTQTPSHQVTQMGQEVILRCVPISNHLYFYWYRQILGQKVEFLVSFYNNEISEKSEIFDDQFSVERPDGSNFTLKIRSTKLEDSAMYFCASSVWAGGDGYTFGSGTRLTVV.

The chain recombines TRBV5-1 with TRBJ2-7; 7 bases fit TRBD2. Germline CDR1 is SGHRS and CDR2 is YFSETQ. This CDR3 has 14 amino acids. V was pared by 3 bases and J by 5 bases, with 8 bases of the junction left unmatched. CDR3 in amino acids: CASSSGLREDEQYF. The CDR3 DNA follows: TGCGCCAGCAGCTCGGGACTTCGGGAGGACGAGCAGTACTTC. Filled out from reference TRBV5-1 and TRBJ2-7, the complete variable domain reads KAGVTQTPRYLIKTRGQQVTLSCSPISGHRSVSWYQQTPGQGLQFLFEYFSETQRNKGNFPGRFSGRQFSNSRSEMNVSTLELGDSALYLCASSSGLREDEQYFGPGTRLTVT.

V gene TRBV19 combines with J gene TRBJ1-2; 9 bases align to TRBD1. Germline V gene data show CDR1 as LNHDA and CDR2 as SQIVND (reference sequence). Trimming took 8 bases from V and 4 from J; bases not matched to a gene: 8. The CDR3 runs 14 residues. The CDR3 DNA sequence: TGTGCCAGTTCCGGGACAGGGTATATCTATGGCTACACCTTC. It specifies CASSGTGYIYGYTF. Combining the CDR3 with reference TRBV19 and TRBJ1-2 gives the whole variable domain DGGITQSPKYLFRKEGQNVTLSCEQNLNHDAMYWYRQDPGQGLRLIYYSQIVNDFQKGDIAEGYSVSREKKESFPLTVTSAQKNPTAFYLCASSGTGYIYGYTFGSGTRLTVV.

The V gene is TRBV7-9, the J gene TRBJ2-7; TRBD1 matches 7 bases. Germline V gives CDR1 SEHNR, CDR2 FQNEAQ (reference sequence). Trimming cost V 1 base and J 2 bases; bases outside gene matches: 11. This CDR3 spans 17 amino acids. As DNA, the CDR3 is TGTGCCAGCAGCTTAGTAGGTAGCTGGGACAGCCCCTACGAGCAGTACTTC. It codes for CASSLVGSWDSPYEQYF. The entire variable domain, with the rest obtained from reference TRBV7-9 and TRBJ2-7, is as follows: DTGVSQNPRHKITKRGQNVTFRCDPISEHNRLYWYRQTLGQGPEFLTYFQNEAQLEKSRLLSDRFSAERPKGSFSTLEIQRTEQGDSAMYLCASSLVGSWDSPYEQYFGPGTRLTVT.

The chain joins TRBV11-2 to TRBJ1-2, with no clear D. Germline V gives CDR1 SGHAT, CDR2 FQNNGV. This CDR3 is 17 amino acids long. V lost 1 base, J lost 2 bases, and 17 bases lay in between. CDR3 coding DNA: TGTGCCAGCAGCTTAGGGCTTACAGAGCTCTCAAACTATGGCTACACCTTC. Its translation is CASSLGLTELSNYGYTF.

This rearrangement joins TRBV7-3 to TRBJ2-3; 11 positions agree with TRBD2. Germline V lookup: CDR1 SGHTA, CDR2 FQGTGA. The CDR3 is 16 amino acids. V dropped 1 base and J dropped 3; count of bases not matched to a gene: 3. The CDR3 nucleotides are TGTGCCAGCAGCTTAAGCCTAGCGGGGGGTACAGATACGCAGTATTTT. Amino acid sequence: CASSLSLAGGTDTQYF.

This clone is medium-sized (0.01 to 0.1%) by share. This chain connects TRBV7-9 to TRBJ2-5, with D uncertain. V lost 0 bases to trimming and J lost 2 bases, with 7 bases between them. Germline values: CDR1 SEHNR, CDR2 FQNEAQ (reference sequence). The CDR3 spans 14 residues. The CDR3 bases are TGTGCCAGCAGCTTAGCGTTACTGCAAGAGACCCAGTACTTC. The encoded protein is CASSLALLQETQYF.

The rearrangement links TRBV11-2 to TRBJ2-7; 9 bases are a match to TRBD2. The junction had 8 bases not matched to a gene; V was cut back by 1 base and J by 7 bases. The CDR3 is made up of 15 amino acids. Germline assignment: CDR1 SGHAT and CDR2 FQNNGV. CDR3 residues: CASSLVAGGPREQYF. The CDR3 nucleotides are TGTGCCAGCAGCTTAGTCGCGGGGGGGCCTCGGGAGCAGTACTTC. The entire variable domain, with the rest obtained from reference TRBV11-2 and TRBJ2-7, is as follows: EAGVAQSPRYKIIEKRQSVAFWCNPISGHATLYWYQQILGQGPKLLIQFQNNGVVDDSQLPKDRFSAERLKGVDSTLKIQPAKLEDSAVYLCASSLVAGGPREQYFGPGTRLTVT.

This clone was seen at least ten times. The genes are TRBV25-1 and TRBJ2-7; 8 bases align to TRBD2. Trimming removed 5 bases from V and 0 bases from J; junction bases left unmatched: 9. The germline V gene has CDR1 MGHDK and CDR2 SYGVNS. The CDR3 has 16 residues. The CDR3 DNA sequence: TGTGCCAGCAGTACTGACGGGGGGGGGAGCTCCTACGAGCAGTACTTC. Translating gives CASSTDGGGSSYEQYF.

The chain couples TRBV3-1 (or the pseudogene TRBV3-2) to TRBJ2-2; D perhaps matches TRBD2 (5 bases). The germline V gene encodes CDR1 LGHDT and CDR2 YNNKEL (reference sequence). This CDR3 is built from 19 residues. The V gene lost 3 bases and the J gene lost 4 bases, with 24 bases spanning the gap. CDR3 DNA: TGTGCCAGCAGCCATCGTAGAGACCTAAGGACGGGGTCCACCGGGGAGCTGTTTTTT. This translates into CASSHRRDLRTGSTGELFF.

The chain links TRBV29-1 to TRBJ2-3; 8 nucleotides match TRBD2. Trimming cost V 4 bases and J 6 bases; bases outside gene matches: 3. The CDR3 is made up of 12 amino acids. Germline CDR1 SQVTM, CDR2 ANQGSEA. CDR3 in amino acids: CSVGASGDTQYF. In nucleotides, the CDR3 is TGCAGCGTTGGGGCTAGCGGGGATACGCAGTATTTT.

The V and J genes are TRBV5-1 and TRBJ2-7; the D gene is possibly TRBD1 (5 bases). Germline CDR1 is SGHRS and CDR2 is YFSETQ. The CDR3 loop spans 13 amino acids. Trimming stripped 0 bases from V and 4 bases from J, with 8 bases between. CDR3 nucleotide sequence: TGCGCCAGCAGCTTGGATAGGGGTTACGAGCAGTACTTC. Its protein product is CASSLDRGYEQYF.

The V gene is TRBV14, the J gene TRBJ1-1, with 8 positions matching TRBD1. V was pared by 0 bases and J by 1 base, with 22 bases of the junction left unmatched. Per germline, CDR1 SGHDN and CDR2 FVKESK. The CDR3 contains 22 residues. The CDR3 reads CASSQDRFGTGPTEPGNTEAFF. Written as DNA, the CDR3 is TGTGCCAGCAGCCAAGATCGATTCGGGACAGGCCCGACAGAGCCGGGGAACACTGAAGCTTTCTTT.

V and J are TRBV19 and TRBJ2-6; possible D gene TRBD1, 5 bases. V was cut by 2 bases and J by 0 bases, with 11 bases left in between. This CDR3 has 17 amino acids. Germline CDR1 LNHDA, CDR2 SQIVND (reference sequence). CDR3 sequence (DNA): TGTGCCAGTAGTATACTTGCCAGGGTCTCTGGGGCCAACGTCCTGACTTTC. This encodes CASSILARVSGANVLTF.

This clone was detected a few times. The chain couples TRBV7-9 to TRBJ1-2, with 7 bases identical to TRBD1. V was clipped by 5 bases and J by 2 bases; unmatched bases: 11. The germline CDR1 and CDR2 sequences are SEHNR and FQNEAQ (reference sequence). The CDR3 is 16 amino acids. The CDR3 coding sequence is TGTGCCAGCAGCCAAAGCAGAGGGGGCAAAAACTATGGCTACACCTTC. Amino acids: CASSQSRGGKNYGYTF.

The chain has TRBV18 and TRBJ1-5, with D maybe TRBD1 (5 bases). Germline loops: CDR1 KGHSH, CDR2 LQKENI. This CDR3 has 16 residues. V lost 4 bases, J lost 0 bases, and 13 bases lay in between. As DNA, the CDR3 is TGTGCCAGCTCACTAAATCAGGGTTATAGCAATCAGCCCCAGCATTTT. This sequence encodes CASSLNQGYSNQPQHF.

The CDR3 DNA is TGTGCCAGCAGCGTCGCAGCGGGGGGGCAAGAGACCCAGTACTTC. Amino acids: CASSVAAGGQETQYF. The V and J genes are TRBV9 and TRBJ2-5; 10 nucleotides line up with TRBD2. V lost 2 bases to trimming and J lost 2 bases; unmatched junction nucleotides: 3. CDR3 size: 15 residues. Germline values: CDR1 SGDLS, CDR2 YYNGEE.

This clone has a handful of counts. The chain employs TRBV7-9 and TRBJ1-1; 7 bases fit TRBD1. This CDR3 is built from 16 residues. J lost 1 base, V lost 3 bases, and 8 bases had no gene match. The germline CDR1 and CDR2 sequences are SEHNR and FQNEAQ (reference sequence). The CDR3 protein is CASSFSWTGRNTEAFF. The CDR3 bases are TGTGCCAGCAGCTTCTCCTGGACAGGCCGGAACACTGAAGCTTTCTTT.

The chain joins TRBV27 to TRBJ1-1, with a possible D match to TRBD1 (6 bases). Germline values: CDR1 MNHEY, CDR2 SMNVEV (reference sequence). The V gene lost 2 bases and the J gene lost 2 bases, with 12 bases spanning the gap. There are 15 residues in the CDR3. CDR3 sequence: CASSLGVGGNTEAFF. CDR3 in DNA: TGTGCCAGCAGTTTAGGAGTAGGGGGAAACACTGAAGCTTTCTTT.

This clone was seen once. V usage is TRBV11-2 and J usage is TRBJ1-1; 7 nucleotides agree with TRBD1. In germline, CDR1 is SGHAT, CDR2 FQNNGV. This CDR3 comprises 14 residues. V dropped 6 bases and J dropped 5; count of bases not matched to a gene: 9. The CDR3, as DNA: TGTGCCAGCAGGGTTACAGGGGTGGGAACTGAAGCTTTCTTT. Translating gives CASRVTGVGTEAFF.

The rearrangement links TRBV20-1 to TRBJ2-5; D gene uncertain. CDR1 is DFQATT and CDR2 is SNEGSKA in the germline V gene (reference sequence). Trimming cost V 5 bases and J 3 bases, with 4 bases left between them. The CDR3 extends over 10 amino acids. CDR3 bases: TGCAGTGCTGACAAAGAGACCCAGTACTTC. Protein sequence: CSADKETQYF.

This clone occurred once. This chain uses TRBV7-9 with TRBJ1-1; TRBD1 might be the D (6 bases). There are 15 residues in the CDR3. V lost 1 base and J lost 11, with 20 bases in between. CDR1 is SEHNR, CDR2 FQNEAQ, per germline (reference sequence). CDR3 amino acids: CASSLGDRPDQSAFF. The CDR3 DNA follows: TGTGCCAGCAGCTTAGGCGACAGGCCAGATCAGTCGGCTTTCTTT.